This T cell receptor (beta chain) was recovered during a study of PD-1 blockade in classical Hodgkin lymphoma. CDR1 and CDR2 (germline): LNHDA, SQIVND (reference sequence). The CDR3 consists of 15 residues. Trimming removed 9 bases from V and 5 bases from J, with 23 bases in between. Relapse after autologous stem cell transplantation occurred in every patient, and brentuximab vedotin exposure varied. The table came from immunoSEQ multiplex PCR; TCRdb's copy has only in-frame clones and leaves some out. The table shows around 15,000 clones, with roughly 60% occurring only once. The chain carries TRBV19 and TRBJ2-7, with D perhaps TRBD2 (5 bases). This clonotype was obtained from a human donor with classical Hodgkin lymphoma. Material: peripheral blood mononuclear cells (PBMCs), obtained before the second cycle of nivolumab. CDR3 sequence reads: CASGIPRAPKHEQYF. The DNA for the CDR3 is TGTGCCAGCGGGATACCTAGAGCTCCCAAGCACGAGCAGTACTTC.